These 21 T cell receptor beta chains came from one sample sequenced in a study of blood T cell repertoires in COVID-19. Profiled with immunoSEQ multiplex PCR; TCRdb holds only in-frame clones, not every one. In the table there are fewer than 150,000 clones, about 88% of which are singletons. The sample taken for sequencing was peripheral blood. All receptors derive from a middle-aged man with active or convalescent COVID-19.

The CDR3 nucleotides are TGTGCCAGCAGCCCCACTAGGACTAGCGGACGCACAGATACGCAGTATTTT. Its translation: CASSPTRTSGRTDTQYF. The rearrangement joins TRBV14 to TRBJ2-3; TRBD2 matches at 10 bases. The trim removed 4 bases at V and 1 base at J, leaving 8 bases unmatched. The CDR3 has 17 residues. Per germline, CDR1 SGHDN and CDR2 FVKESK.

The V gene is TRBV6-5, the J gene TRBJ2-7, with 10 bases that match TRBD1. V lost 4 bases to trimming and J lost 6 bases; unmatched junction nucleotides: 9. The germline V gene encodes CDR1 MNHEY and CDR2 SVGAGI. This CDR3 contains 15 residues. The CDR3 DNA is TGTGCCAGCAGTTCCTCCGGGACAGGGGAATTCGAGCAGTACTTC. As protein: CASSSSGTGEFEQYF.

The table lists this clone with many counts. The genes are TRBV5-1 and TRBJ2-3; D is perhaps TRBD2 (5 bases). Germline loops: CDR1 SGHRS, CDR2 YFSETQ. The CDR3 covers 13 residues. Trimming cost V 7 bases and J 6 bases, with 15 bases left between them. CDR3 sequence reads: CASGETPKDTQYF. The CDR3 DNA reads as TGCGCCAGCGGGGAGACACCCAAGGATACGCAGTATTTT. The full variable domain, completed using reference TRBV5-1 and TRBJ2-3, is KAGVTQTPRYLIKTRGQQVTLSCSPISGHRSVSWYQQTPGQGLQFLFEYFSETQRNKGNFPGRFSGRQFSNSRSEMNVSTLELGDSALYLCASGETPKDTQYFGPGTRLTVL.

This clone has just a few counts. The chain employs TRBV27 and TRBJ2-7, with 8 bases that match TRBD2. The CDR3 loop spans 15 amino acids. J lost 0 bases, V lost 2 bases, and 3 bases had no gene match. The V gene's germline CDR1 is MNHEY and CDR2 SMNVEV (reference sequence). The CDR3 DNA reads TGTGCCAGCAGTTTAGTAGCGGGAAGCTCCTACGAGCAGTACTTC. Its translation is CASSLVAGSSYEQYF.

The chain joins TRBV2 to TRBJ2-1; D might be TRBD2 (6 bases). The CDR3 length is 18 residues. Trimming left V 5 bases short and J 5 bases short, with 25 bases between. Looked up from germline, CDR1 is SNHLY and CDR2 is FYNNEI. The CDR3 nucleotides read TGTGCCAGCAGTCGTAGGGTAGGTAGCGGAGTGTCAAACAATGAGCAGTTCTTC. Translated: CASSRRVGSGVSNNEQFF.

V and J are TRBV7-2 and TRBJ1-5; D call uncertain. In germline, CDR1 is SGHTA, CDR2 FQGNSA. Deletions cut 6 bases from V and 1 base from J, with 7 bases between. The length of the CDR3 is 13 residues. For the CDR3, the DNA is TGTGCCAGCAGTTCCCAGAGCAATCAGCCCCAGCATTTT. Translation gives CASSSQSNQPQHF.

This chain joins TRBV6-2 or TRBV6-3 and TRBJ2-1; D is ambiguous. The CDR3 loop spans 11 amino acids. V shed 5 bases and J shed 5 bases, with 4 bases lying between them. Germline CDR1 reads MNHEY; CDR2 reads SVGEGT. The CDR3 loop reads CASSRDNEQFF. DNA of the CDR3: TGTGCCAGCAGTCGGGACAATGAGCAGTTCTTC.

The V and J genes are TRBV9 and TRBJ2-1, with TRBD2 matching 11 bases. Germline values: CDR1 SGDLS, CDR2 YYNGEE. This CDR3 is 16 amino acids long. V trimming: 4 bases; J trimming: 3 bases; junction bases outside the gene matches: 6. CDR3: CASSLNSGRDYNEQFF. Here the CDR3 DNA reads TGTGCCAGCAGCCTTAATAGCGGGAGGGACTACAATGAGCAGTTCTTC.

The CDR3 region has the DNA TGTGCCAGCAGCTTCCGACTCTACAATGAGCAGTTCTTC. Translated: CASSFRLYNEQFF. This rearrangement joins TRBV7-6 to TRBJ2-1; D not resolved. This CDR3 spans 13 amino acids. Germline CDR1 is SGHVS and CDR2 is FNYEAQ. Trimming cost V 3 bases and J 3 bases, with 6 bases left between them.

The V and J genes are TRBV7-2 and TRBJ2-3; 9 positions match TRBD2. From germline, CDR1 is SGHTA and CDR2 FQGNSA. V lost 0 bases, J lost 2 bases, and 3 bases stayed unmatched. The CDR3 sequence is 16 residues long. As DNA, the CDR3 is TGTGCCAGCAGCTTAGCCAGACTAGCGGACACAGATACGCAGTATTTT. This translates into CASSLARLADTDTQYF.

This chain links TRBV15 with TRBJ2-1; 9 positions agree with TRBD1. The CDR3 sequence is 15 residues long. The germline CDR1 and CDR2 sequences are LNHNV and YYDKDF (reference sequence). The ends lost 0 bases at V and 8 bases at J; junction bases unmatched: 5. CDR3: CATSREGQGRDEQFF. In DNA, the CDR3 is TGTGCCACCAGCAGAGAGGGACAGGGTCGTGATGAGCAGTTCTTC.

This chain connects TRBV6-5 to TRBJ2-4; possible D gene TRBD1, 5 bases. Germline V gene sequence: CDR1 MNHEY, CDR2 SVGAGI. The CDR3 covers 16 residues. V was pared by 0 bases and J by 1 base, with 10 bases between. Here the CDR3 reads CASSYSRTQAKNIQYF. The CDR3, as DNA: TGTGCCAGCAGTTACTCAAGGACACAGGCCAAAAACATTCAGTACTTC.

This clone occurred once. V and J are TRBV5-6 and TRBJ2-1, with 7 bases that match TRBD2. With 1 base clipped from V and 4 bases from J, the junction kept 8 bases outside the gene matches. This CDR3 comprises 16 residues. CDR1 and CDR2 (germline): SGHDT, YYEEEE. In DNA, the CDR3 is TGTGCCAGCAGCTTGTGGCCGGGACTACCGTACAATGAGCAGTTCTTC. Its translation: CASSLWPGLPYNEQFF.

This chain links TRBV6-2 or TRBV6-3 with TRBJ1-5, with TRBD1 identical over 7 bases. The CDR3 totals 16 residues. The junction had 7 bases not matched to a gene; V was cut back by 5 bases and J by 0 bases. Germline CDR1 MNHEY, CDR2 SVGEGT. CDR3 sequence: CASSPGTANSNQPQHF. The DNA of the CDR3 is TGTGCCAGCAGTCCAGGGACAGCTAATAGCAATCAGCCCCAGCATTTT.

V and J are TRBV9 and TRBJ1-4; no definite D call. The germline CDR1 and CDR2 sequences are SGDLS and YYNGEE. V was shortened by 3 bases and J by 8 bases, with 14 bases between the two germline ends. The CDR3 is 14 residues long. The CDR3 DNA sequence: TGTGCCAGCAGCGGGGGAGCCCAATACGAAAAACTGTTTTTT. It encodes CASSGGAQYEKLFF.

The rearrangement joins TRBV5-1 to TRBJ1-2; the D gene is possibly TRBD1 (5 bases). V was pared by 5 bases and J by 1 base, with 12 bases between. The CDR3 consists of 14 residues. The germline CDR1 and CDR2 sequences are SGHRS and YFSETQ. DNA for the CDR3: TGCGCCAGCAGAAAGCAGACAGATAACTATGGCTACACCTTC. It codes for CASRKQTDNYGYTF.

The chain recombines TRBV24-1 with TRBJ2-7; TRBD1 agrees at 7 bases. Germline V gene sequence: CDR1 KGHDR, CDR2 SFDVKD. This CDR3 has 16 amino acids. Trimming cost V 5 bases and J 6 bases; bases outside gene matches: 15. The CDR3 bases are TGTGCCACCAGTGGAGGCACAGGGGTAGTGAGTGGCGAGCAGTACTTC. Translating it yields CATSGGTGVVSGEQYF.

The chain is built from TRBV6-2 or TRBV6-3 and TRBJ2-1; 8 nucleotides align to TRBD1. Germline trimming cut 4 bases from V and 1 base from J; bases unmatched to any gene: 9. The CDR3 covers 17 residues. Germline CDR1 MNHEY, CDR2 SVGEGT. The CDR3 sequence is CASSSGQGLWSYNEQFF. The CDR3 DNA reads as TGTGCCAGCAGTTCCGGACAGGGACTTTGGTCCTACAATGAGCAGTTCTTC.

The chain recombines TRBV4-1 with TRBJ1-2; D not certain. Germline assignment: CDR1 MGHRA and CDR2 YSYEKL. This CDR3 region has 13 residues. Trimming shortened V by 7 bases and J by 3 bases, and 12 bases separated the two germline ends. CDR3 sequence: CASTGRGDYGYTF. The CDR3 bases are TGCGCCAGCACCGGCCGGGGTGACTATGGCTACACCTTC.

The V call is TRBV30, the J call TRBJ1-5, with 8 bases fitting TRBD1. CDR1 is GTSNPN, CDR2 SVGIG, per germline (reference sequence). This CDR3 contains 15 residues. V lost 3 bases to trimming and J lost 7 bases; unmatched junction nucleotides: 11. The CDR3 spells CAWSRGQGVGQPQHF. Written as DNA, the CDR3 is TGTGCCTGGAGCCGTGGACAGGGCGTAGGCCAGCCCCAGCATTTT.

V usage is TRBV19 and J usage is TRBJ1-1; D is unresolved. The CDR3 sequence is 14 residues long. Between the trimmed V and J ends, which lost 5 bases and 1 base, there was a span of 11 bases. Germline-derived CDR1 and CDR2 are LNHDA and SQIVND (reference sequence). The CDR3 here is CASSFGEGNTEAFF. The CDR3 DNA reads as TGTGCCAGTAGTTTCGGGGAGGGGAACACTGAAGCTTTCTTT.